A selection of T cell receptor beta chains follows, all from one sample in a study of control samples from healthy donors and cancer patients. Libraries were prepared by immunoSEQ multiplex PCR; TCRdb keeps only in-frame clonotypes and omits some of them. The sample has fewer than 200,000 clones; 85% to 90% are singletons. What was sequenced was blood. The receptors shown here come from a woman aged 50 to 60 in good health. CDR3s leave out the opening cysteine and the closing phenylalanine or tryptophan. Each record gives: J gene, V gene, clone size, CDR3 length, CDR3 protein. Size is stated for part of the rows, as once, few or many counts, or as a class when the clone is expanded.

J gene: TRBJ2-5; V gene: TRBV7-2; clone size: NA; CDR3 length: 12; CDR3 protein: ASSQDSFQETQY
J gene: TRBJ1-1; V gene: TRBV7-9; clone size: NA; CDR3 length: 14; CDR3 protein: ASSSRTGGVFPEAF
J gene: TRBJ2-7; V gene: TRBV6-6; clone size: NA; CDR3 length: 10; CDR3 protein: ASSLRTSEQY
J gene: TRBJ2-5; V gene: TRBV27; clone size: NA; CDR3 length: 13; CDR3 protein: ASSIIPVVWETQY
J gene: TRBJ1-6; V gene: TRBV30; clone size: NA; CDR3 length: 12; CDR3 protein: AWSVGVLNSPLH
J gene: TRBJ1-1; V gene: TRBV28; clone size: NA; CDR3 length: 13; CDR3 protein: ASIVGGGRNTEAF
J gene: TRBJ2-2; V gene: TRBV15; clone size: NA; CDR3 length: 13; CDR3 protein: ATSRDRTNTGELF
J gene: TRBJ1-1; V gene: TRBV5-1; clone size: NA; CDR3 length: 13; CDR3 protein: ASSLVANMNTEAF
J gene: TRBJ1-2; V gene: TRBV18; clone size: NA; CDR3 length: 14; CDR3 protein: ASSPGTGDSYMGHT
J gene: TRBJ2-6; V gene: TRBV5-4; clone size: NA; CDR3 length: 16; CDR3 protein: ASSLLQGDKSGANVLT
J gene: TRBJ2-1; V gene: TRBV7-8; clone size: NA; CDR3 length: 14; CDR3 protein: ASSPSGSGSYNEQF
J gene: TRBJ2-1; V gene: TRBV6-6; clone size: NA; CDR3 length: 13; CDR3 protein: ASSLSTVGYNEQF
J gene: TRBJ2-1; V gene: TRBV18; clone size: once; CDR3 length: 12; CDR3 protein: ASSQTLTYNEQF
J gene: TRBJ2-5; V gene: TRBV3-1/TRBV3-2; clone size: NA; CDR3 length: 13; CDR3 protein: ASSQAWGDQETQY
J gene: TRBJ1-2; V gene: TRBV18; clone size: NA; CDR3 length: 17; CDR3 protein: ASSPRDFSGAGERDGYT
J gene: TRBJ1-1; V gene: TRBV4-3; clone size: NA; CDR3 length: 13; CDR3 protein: ASSLGWNLNTEAF
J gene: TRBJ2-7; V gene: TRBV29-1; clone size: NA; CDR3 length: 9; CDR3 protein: SAGLAYEQY
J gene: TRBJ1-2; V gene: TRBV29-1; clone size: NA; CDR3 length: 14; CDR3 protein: SVPFNRGGGGYGYT
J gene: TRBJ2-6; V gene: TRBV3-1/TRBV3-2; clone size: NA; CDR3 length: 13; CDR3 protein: ASSHDPSGANVLT
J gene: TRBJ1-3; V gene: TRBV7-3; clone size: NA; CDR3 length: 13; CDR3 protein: ASSSTGPSGNTIY